This is a list of T cell receptor beta chains from one sample in a study of OX40 agonist ivuxolimab in advanced cancers. Using immunoSEQ multiplex PCR, the repertoire was profiled, and TCRdb retains in-frame clones only, with some absent. The repertoire consists of around 73,000 clones, with 85% to 90% occurring once and the leading ten covering approximately 11%. The sample was CD4+ or CD8+ T cells sorted from blood, taken in a trial of the OX40 agonist ivuxolimab. These receptors were taken from an adult with an advanced solid tumor such as melanoma, head and neck, liver or kidney cancer. Each CDR3 is given with its conserved first and last residue. The order of the fields is V gene, J gene, CDR3 protein.

V gene: TRBV9
J gene: TRBJ2-7
CDR3 protein: CASSVGGSSYEQYF

V gene: TRBV2
J gene: TRBJ2-1
CDR3 protein: CASSERASVSSYNEQFF

V gene: TRBV9
J gene: TRBJ2-5
CDR3 protein: CASSAGGVQETQYF

V gene: TRBV27
J gene: TRBJ2-7
CDR3 protein: CASRVATGQLYEQYF

V gene: TRBV7-9
J gene: TRBJ2-7
CDR3 protein: CASSLVVGYEQYF

V gene: TRBV14
J gene: TRBJ1-1
CDR3 protein: CASSPRRYEAFF

V gene: TRBV19
J gene: TRBJ1-2
CDR3 protein: CASRGQGRANYGYTF

V gene: TRBV14
J gene: TRBJ2-2
CDR3 protein: CASSQVNTGELFF

V gene: TRBV6-5
J gene: TRBJ2-2
CDR3 protein: CASSYLGTLTGELFF

V gene: TRBV30
J gene: TRBJ1-2
CDR3 protein: CAWRNPNYGYTF

V gene: TRBV5-1
J gene: TRBJ1-3
CDR3 protein: CASSQEARPYSGNTIYF

V gene: TRBV4-1
J gene: TRBJ2-7
CDR3 protein: CASSQDLGYEQYF

V gene: TRBV7-9
J gene: TRBJ1-2
CDR3 protein: CASSPPNGYGYTF

V gene: TRBV11-2
J gene: TRBJ2-7
CDR3 protein: CASSLGQSPYEQYF

V gene: TRBV19
J gene: TRBJ2-1
CDR3 protein: CASTRGGRNNEQFF

V gene: TRBV19
J gene: TRBJ1-1
CDR3 protein: CASSMTGNTEAFF

V gene: TRBV4-2
J gene: TRBJ2-7
CDR3 protein: CASSQGASGASYEQYF

V gene: TRBV7-8
J gene: TRBJ2-1
CDR3 protein: CASSLLRRERGNEQFF

V gene: TRBV27
J gene: TRBJ2-7
CDR3 protein: CASSSGLAVYEQYF